The TCR beta chain described here comes from a study of T cells in Graves' hyperthyroidism and ophthalmopathy. Newly diagnosed hyperthyroidism, duration under 2 months, in patients aged 18 to 65. RNA transcripts gave rise to amplified TCR beta CDR3 regions. With the HTBI primer set, the TCR CDR3 went through a first round of RT-PCR. TCRdb used MiXCR to reprocess the multiplex PCR reads, holding one entry per CDR3 protein. Of approximately 590,000 distinct CDR3 sequences in the sample, 46% are singletons; the top ten hold about 7.9%. Germline V gene sequence: CDR1 MNHEY, CDR2 SVGAGI. This CDR3 has 13 residues. Trimming pared 11 bases from V and 6 bases from J, leaving 17 bases between.

The sequencing input was peripheral blood or thyroid tissue (not recorded which). The sequence was obtained from a woman between 18 and 30 years old with Graves' hyperthyroidism. The rearrangement joins TRBV6-5 to TRBJ1-5; D perhaps matches TRBD1 (5 bases). The CDR3 bases are TGTGCCGTCAGTCCAGGGAGAGGTCAGCCCCAGCATTTT. Protein sequence: CAVSPGRGQPQHF.